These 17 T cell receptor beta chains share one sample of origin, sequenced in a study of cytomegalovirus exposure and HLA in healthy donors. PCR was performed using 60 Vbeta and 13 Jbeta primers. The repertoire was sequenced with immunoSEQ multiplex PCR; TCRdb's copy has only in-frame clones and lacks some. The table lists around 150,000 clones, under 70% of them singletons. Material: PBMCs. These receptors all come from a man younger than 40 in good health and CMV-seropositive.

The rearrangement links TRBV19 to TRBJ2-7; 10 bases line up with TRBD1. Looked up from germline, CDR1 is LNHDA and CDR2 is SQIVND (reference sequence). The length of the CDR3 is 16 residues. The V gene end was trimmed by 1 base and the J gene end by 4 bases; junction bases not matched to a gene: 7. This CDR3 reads CASSIVPVDRGYEQYF. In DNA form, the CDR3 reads TGTGCCAGTAGTATAGTCCCAGTGGACAGGGGGTACGAGCAGTACTTC.

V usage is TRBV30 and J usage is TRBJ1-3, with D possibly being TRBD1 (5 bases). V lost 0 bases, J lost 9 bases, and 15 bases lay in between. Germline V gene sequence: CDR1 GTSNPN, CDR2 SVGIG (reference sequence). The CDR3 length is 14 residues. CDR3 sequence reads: CAWSVQIGGGTIYF. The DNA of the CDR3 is TGTGCCTGGAGTGTCCAGATCGGCGGGGGCACCATATATTTT.

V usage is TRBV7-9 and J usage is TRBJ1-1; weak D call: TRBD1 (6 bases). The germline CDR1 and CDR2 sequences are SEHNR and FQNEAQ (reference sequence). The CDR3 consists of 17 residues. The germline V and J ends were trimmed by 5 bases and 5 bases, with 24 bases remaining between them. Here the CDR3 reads CASSSNIGTGLGTEAFF. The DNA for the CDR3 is TGTGCCAGCAGCAGCAATATTGGAACAGGGTTGGGAACTGAAGCTTTCTTT.

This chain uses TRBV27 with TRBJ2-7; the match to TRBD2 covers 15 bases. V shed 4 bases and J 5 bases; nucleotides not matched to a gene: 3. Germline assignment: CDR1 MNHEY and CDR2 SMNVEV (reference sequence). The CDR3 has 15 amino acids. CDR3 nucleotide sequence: TGTGCCAGCAGTTCCGGGACTAGCGGGAGGAACGAGCAGTACTTC. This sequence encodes CASSSGTSGRNEQYF.

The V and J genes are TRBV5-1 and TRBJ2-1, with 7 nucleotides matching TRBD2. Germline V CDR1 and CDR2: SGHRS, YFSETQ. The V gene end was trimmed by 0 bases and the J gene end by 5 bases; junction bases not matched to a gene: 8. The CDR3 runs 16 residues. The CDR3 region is CASSLVGLAVNNEQFF. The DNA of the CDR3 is TGCGCCAGCAGCTTGGTTGGGCTAGCGGTCAACAATGAGCAGTTCTTC.

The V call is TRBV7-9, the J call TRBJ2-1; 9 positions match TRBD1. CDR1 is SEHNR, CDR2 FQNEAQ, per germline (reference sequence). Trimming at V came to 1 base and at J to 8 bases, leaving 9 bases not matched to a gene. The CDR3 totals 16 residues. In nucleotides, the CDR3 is TGTGCCAGCAGCTTAGTCCGGACAGGGGTTAAGCATGAGCAGTTCTTC. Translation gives CASSLVRTGVKHEQFF.

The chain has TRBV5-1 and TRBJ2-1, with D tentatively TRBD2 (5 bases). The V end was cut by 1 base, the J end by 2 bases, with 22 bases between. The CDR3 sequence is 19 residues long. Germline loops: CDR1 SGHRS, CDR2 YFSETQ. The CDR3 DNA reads TGCGCCAGCAGCTTGCTTGGGGTTCGATCCGGGGAGACCTACAATGAGCAGTTCTTC. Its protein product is CASSLLGVRSGETYNEQFF.

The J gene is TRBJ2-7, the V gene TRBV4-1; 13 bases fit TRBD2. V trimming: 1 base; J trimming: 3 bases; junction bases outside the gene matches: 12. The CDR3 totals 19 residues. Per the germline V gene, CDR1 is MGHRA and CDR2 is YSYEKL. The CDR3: CASSQAGQRLAGGYYEQYF. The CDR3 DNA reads TGCGCCAGCAGCCAAGCCGGACAGCGACTAGCGGGAGGCTACTACGAGCAGTACTTC.

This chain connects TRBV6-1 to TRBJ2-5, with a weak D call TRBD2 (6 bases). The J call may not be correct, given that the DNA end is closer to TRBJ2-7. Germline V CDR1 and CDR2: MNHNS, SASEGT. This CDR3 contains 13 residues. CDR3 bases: TGTGCCAGCACAAATAGCGGTGGGTACGAGCAGTACTTC. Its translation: CASTNSGGYEQYF.

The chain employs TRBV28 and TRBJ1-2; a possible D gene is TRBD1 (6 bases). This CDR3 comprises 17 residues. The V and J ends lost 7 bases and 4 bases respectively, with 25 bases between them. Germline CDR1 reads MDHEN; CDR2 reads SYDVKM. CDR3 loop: CASTTRDTIPAAYGYTF. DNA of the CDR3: TGTGCCAGCACAACCCGGGACACCATCCCTGCTGCCTATGGCTACACCTTC.

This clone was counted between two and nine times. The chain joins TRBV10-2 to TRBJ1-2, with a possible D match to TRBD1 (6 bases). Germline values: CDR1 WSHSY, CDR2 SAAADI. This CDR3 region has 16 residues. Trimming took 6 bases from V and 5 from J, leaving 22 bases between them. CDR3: CASSSPHRDYGYGYTF. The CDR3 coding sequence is TGCGCCAGCAGCTCGCCCCACAGGGACTATGGATATGGCTACACCTTC.

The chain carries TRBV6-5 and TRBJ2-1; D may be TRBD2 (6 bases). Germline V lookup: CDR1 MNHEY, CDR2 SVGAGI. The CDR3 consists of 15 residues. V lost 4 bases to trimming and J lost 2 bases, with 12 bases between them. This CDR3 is CASSLSGRPYNEQFF. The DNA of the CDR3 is TGTGCCAGCAGTTTGTCCGGGAGACCCTACAATGAGCAGTTCTTC.

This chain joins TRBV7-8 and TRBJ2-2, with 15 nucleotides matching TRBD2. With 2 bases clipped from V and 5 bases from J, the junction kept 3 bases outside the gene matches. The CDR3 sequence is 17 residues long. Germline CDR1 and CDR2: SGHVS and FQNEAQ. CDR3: CASSLTGTSGRTGELFF. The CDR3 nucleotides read TGTGCCAGCAGCTTAACTGGGACTAGCGGGAGGACCGGGGAGCTGTTTTTT.

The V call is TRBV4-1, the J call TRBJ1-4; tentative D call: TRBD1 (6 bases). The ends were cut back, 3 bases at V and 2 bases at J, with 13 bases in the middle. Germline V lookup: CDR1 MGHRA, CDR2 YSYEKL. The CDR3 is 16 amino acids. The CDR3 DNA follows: TGCGCCAGCAGCCAGACCCTCAGGGGCACTAATGAAAAACTGTTTTTT. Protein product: CASSQTLRGTNEKLFF.

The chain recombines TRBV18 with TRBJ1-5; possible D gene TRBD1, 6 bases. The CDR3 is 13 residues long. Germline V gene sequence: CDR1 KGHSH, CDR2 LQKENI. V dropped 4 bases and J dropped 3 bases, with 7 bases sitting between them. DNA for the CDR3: TGTGCCAGCTCACGGGACATCAATCAGCCCCAGCATTTT. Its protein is CASSRDINQPQHF.

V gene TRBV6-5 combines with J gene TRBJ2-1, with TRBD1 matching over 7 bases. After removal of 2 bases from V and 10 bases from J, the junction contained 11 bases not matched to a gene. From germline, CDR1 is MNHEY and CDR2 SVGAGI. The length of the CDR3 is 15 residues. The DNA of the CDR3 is TGTGCCAGCAGTTACGGGACAGCATCCTCAGGGGAGCAGTTCTTC. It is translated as CASSYGTASSGEQFF.

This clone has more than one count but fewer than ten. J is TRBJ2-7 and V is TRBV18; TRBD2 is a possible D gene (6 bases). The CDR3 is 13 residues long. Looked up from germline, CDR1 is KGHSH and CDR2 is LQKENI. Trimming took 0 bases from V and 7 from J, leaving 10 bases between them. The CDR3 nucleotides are TGTGCCAGCTCACCACCGGGACTGGGGGAGCAGTACTTC. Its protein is CASSPPGLGEQYF.